This T cell receptor (beta chain) came from a study of post-analysis software for immune sequencing data. Concerning this clonotype: Its target is not known.

Included in the TCR beta cDNA libraries were unique molecular identifiers. MiXCR, applied by TCRdb to the PCR reads, yields one record per CDR3 protein. The table records around 400,000 distinct CDR3 sequences, 35% to 45% of them present only once. Germline CDR1 and CDR2: MNHEY and SVGAGI. V lost 8 bases and J lost 2, with 12 bases in between. The CDR3 is made up of 13 amino acids. Study-level findings and limits: Patients had higher frequencies than controls of about 5 TRBV segments, including TRBV5-6, TRBV5-1 and TRBV20-1.

This receptor was taken from a girl aged 2 to 9 with multiple sclerosis. The rearrangement links TRBV6-5 to TRBJ1-1; D remains ambiguous. Sequencing was carried out using blood. As DNA, the CDR3 is TGTGCCAGCCTAATGCCGCCAAACACTGAAGCTTTCTTT. Its protein is CASLMPPNTEAFF.